This section outlines one T cell receptor (beta chain) sequence together with its context. TCRdb keeps only in-frame clones here, not all; method: immunoSEQ multiplex PCR. The data hold about 34,000 clones, with roughly 93% observed a single time. V was pared by 4 bases and J by 5 bases, with 11 bases between. This CDR3 is built from 12 residues. Germline V gives CDR1 SQVTM, CDR2 ANQGSEA. This entry belongs to a study of T cell changes during pregnancy in multiple sclerosis. The J gene is TRBJ1-1, the V gene TRBV29-1, with D possibly TRBD1 on 5 matching bases. This receptor was obtained from a female donor in good health, enrolled as a control in a pregnancy study. The specimen was peripheral blood, collected in the second trimester of pregnancy. CDR3 nucleotides: TGCAGCGTTGGGCCAGGGAATACTGAAGCTTTCTTT. Amino acids: CSVGPGNTEAFF. The full variable domain, rest sourced from reference TRBV29-1 and TRBJ1-1, is SAVISQKPSRDICQRGTSLTIQCQVDSQVTMMFWYRQQPGQSLTLIATANQGSEATYESGFVIDKFPISRPNLTFSTLTVSNMSPEDSSIYLCSVGPGNTEAFFGQGTRLTVV.